This T cell receptor beta chain was identified during a study of regulatory T cells in long-lasting Graves disease. Building of the TCR beta libraries involved iRepertoire HTBI primers and Arm-PCR of CDR3 regions. MiXCR, run by TCRdb on the multiplex PCR reads, gives a single entry per CDR3 protein. The sample records hundreds of thousands of distinct CDR3 sequences, about 16% being singletons. CDR3 length equals 14 residues. Germline loops: CDR1 ENHRY, CDR2 SYGVKD. The V segment lost 5 bases and the J segment 3 bases; nucleotides outside the gene matches: 4. Time point meaning: newly diagnosed GD, antithyroid drugs for less than 3 months. RNA extracted from PBMCs served as the sequencing template. This clonotype showed up just a few times. The same data also contributed to another study, on T cells in Graves' hyperthyroidism and ophthalmopathy.

The TCR originated in a woman aged 40-65 years with Graves disease. The rearrangement links TRBV10-3 to TRBJ2-1, with TRBD1 matching over 7 bases. The sequencing here drew on peripheral blood mononuclear cells (PBMCs), taken at new diagnosis, from a patient treated with antithyroid drugs. CDR3 protein: CAISQGDFYNEQFF. The CDR3 bases are TGTGCCATCAGTCAGGGGGATTTCTACAATGAGCAGTTCTTC.